Described below is a single T cell receptor (beta chain) sequence and its context. Its matching antigen is unknown. PCR amplification relied on 60 Vbeta primers (plus 13 Jbeta primers). Some clones are missing from TCRdb's copy, which holds only in-frame ones; the method was immunoSEQ multiplex PCR. The sample records around 100,000 clones, 6% to 9% being singletons. The CDR3 runs to 15 residues. The V gene's germline CDR1 is MGHRA and CDR2 YSYEKL. Trimming took 0 bases from V and 4 from J, leaving 12 bases between them. This record comes from a study of cytomegalovirus exposure and HLA in healthy donors. Findings of the study overall: TCR beta V- and J-gene trimming, according to a later analysis, was linked to a missense DCLRE1C variant. TCR beta chains associated with HLA were, in a later analysis, more clonally expanded than equally common others. Confirmation in vitro established that a few CMV-associated chains were specific for CMV antigens. Prior analysis indicated that the majority of TCR beta V segments exhibited productivity approximately 90% or approximately 30% of the time.

The sequenced sample consisted of PBMCs. This clonotype was obtained from a man aged 50 or older in good health and CMV-seronegative. This chain links TRBV4-1 with TRBJ1-2; TRBD1 might be the D (5 bases). DNA for the CDR3: TGCGCCAGCAGCCAAGAACGGGGGGTCGGCTATGGCTACACCTTC. As protein: CASSQERGVGYGYTF.